The clone carrying this T cell receptor beta chain was seen more than once but under ten times. What it recognizes is unknown. The DNA is left out, because the CDR3 cannot be placed on it with certainty; the CDR3 is given as TCRdb lists it. Per the germline V gene, CDR1 is LNHDA and CDR2 is SQIVND (reference sequence). The CDR3 spans 11 amino acids, including both terminal residues. It was RNA transcripts that yielded the amplified TCR beta CDR3 regions. First-round RT-PCR targeting the TCR CDR3 was performed with the HTBI primer set. TCRdb itself ran the multiplex PCR reads through MiXCR, one entry per CDR3 protein. The sample includes some 360,000 distinct CDR3 sequences, more than 11% of them seen just once. This entry comes from a study of T cells in Graves' hyperthyroidism and ophthalmopathy. Study conclusions and caveats: Most expanded thyroid clonotypes above 0.001 recurred in blood.

Sequencing input: blood. The receptor's source is a woman aged 55-70 years with Graves' hyperthyroidism. V usage is TRBV19 and J usage is TRBJ1-1. The CDR3 sequence: CASSILASAFF.